This TCR beta chain was captured in a study of T cells after yellow fever vaccination. TCRdb reprocessed the 5' RACE reads via MiXCR and lists one record per CDR3 protein. The sample consists of some 550,000 distinct CDR3 sequences, about a fifth of them appearing once. Study-wide points: Most primary-vaccination clones reappeared after the booster (just under 98% CD4, 88% CD8).

Comment on this clonotype: No antigen is known for it.

With V trimmed by 5 bases and J by 8 bases, 6 bases remained unmatched. The CDR3 is 13 amino acids. Germline V CDR1 and CDR2: SGHAT, FQNNGV. The clonotype originates from a man aged 30-40 years who received the YFV17D yellow fever vaccine. The sequencing used PBMCs, collected 15 days after the yellow fever booster vaccination. The chain carries TRBV11-2 and TRBJ2-3, with 8 bases matching TRBD2. The CDR3 DNA is TGTGCCAGCAGCGGGGGACTAGAGGGTACGCAGTATTTT. Translated, it gives CASSGGLEGTQYF.